This T cell receptor beta chain was recovered during a study of blood T cell repertoires in COVID-19. Study summary: Italy, Spain and the United States were the sources of the convalescent and acute COVID-19 samples.

Using immunoSEQ multiplex PCR, the repertoire was profiled, and TCRdb retains in-frame clones only, with some absent. Here the sample spans around 250,000 clones, around 87% being singletons. Recovered Cohort 3 donors showed two negative PCRs, clearance, or symptom resolution. The CDR3 has 12 residues. CDR1 is SGHAT and CDR2 is FQNNGV in the germline V gene. Trimming cost V 3 bases and J 3 bases, with 5 bases left between them. The source of this sequence is a woman in her fifties or sixties who had recovered from COVID-19. The chain links TRBV11-2 to TRBJ2-5; no clear D. The sequenced material came from PBMCs or T cells enriched from blood (not recorded which). CDR3 loop: CASSLVEETQYF. The DNA for the CDR3 is TGTGCCAGCAGCTTGGTAGAAGAGACCCAGTACTTC.